This T cell receptor beta chain comes out of a study of T cells in Graves' hyperthyroidism and ophthalmopathy. Study outcomes and limitations: The model made its ophthalmopathy prediction, and onset followed a median about 6.8 months later. Expanded thyroid clonotypes (above 0.001) were mostly also found in blood. Stable hyperthyroidism was separated from ophthalmopathy by a model based on 13 V-J features.

Of note for this clonotype: The antigen is not known.

The CDR3 regions of TCR beta were amplified from RNA transcripts. Using the HTBI primer set, a first-round RT-PCR was run on the TCR CDR3. TCRdb redid the calling of the multiplex PCR reads with MiXCR, one entry per CDR3 protein. The sample gives 650,000 to 800,000 distinct CDR3 sequences, about 45% of which show up once; roughly 7.2% is in the top ten. Together with thyroid ultrasound, orbital computed tomography, serum thyroxine and TRAb, clinical symptoms were used for diagnoses. The sequencing input was peripheral blood or thyroid tissue (not recorded which). The TCR originated in an adult man with Graves' disease, either hyperthyroidism or ophthalmopathy (not recorded which).

In nucleotides, the CDR3 is TGTGCCATCAGTGAGCGCCGGGGCTCCTACGAGCAGTACTTC. It translates to CAISERRGSYEQYF. The chain has TRBV10-3 and TRBJ2-7; the D gene is possibly TRBD2 (5 bases). The CDR3 extends over 14 amino acids. Trimming stripped 2 bases from V and 0 bases from J, with 8 bases between. CDR1 is ENHRY and CDR2 is SYGVKD in the germline V gene.